A single sample is the source of the 16 T cell receptor beta chains below, sequenced in a study of regulatory T cells in long-lasting Graves disease. Time point noted: newly diagnosed GD, antithyroid drugs for less than 3 months. From RNA extracted from PBMCs, the TCR library was made. CDR3 regions were amplified by Arm-PCR using iRepertoire HTBI primers to build TCR beta libraries. TCRdb reanalysed the multiplex PCR reads using MiXCR and keeps one entry per CDR3 protein. The sample has roughly 400,000 distinct CDR3 sequences, around 16% seen once. This same sample was also taken into another study, of T cells in Graves' hyperthyroidism and ophthalmopathy.

The sample consisted of peripheral blood mononuclear cells (PBMCs), taken at new diagnosis, from a patient treated with antithyroid drugs. The receptor source for this set is a woman between 35 and 50 years old with Graves disease.

Only a few counts were recorded for this clonotype. This chain connects TRBV10-2 to TRBJ2-5, with D tentatively TRBD2 (5 bases). From germline, CDR1 is WSHSY and CDR2 SAAADI. The CDR3 has 13 amino acids. Deletions cut 7 bases from V and 5 bases from J, with 14 bases between. DNA of the CDR3: TGCGCCAGCAACGAACTAGGCGGGGAGACCCAGTACTTC. This encodes CASNELGGETQYF.

The table lists this clonotype with many counts. The chain is built from TRBV9 and TRBJ2-1; 14 bases agree with TRBD2. CDR3 length equals 16 residues. J lost 8 bases, V lost 4 bases, and 8 bases had no gene match. Germline CDR1 SGDLS, CDR2 YYNGEE. CDR3 DNA sequence: TGTGCCAGCAGCCCTCGGACTAGCGGGAGGCAGGATGAGCAGTTCTTC. Translated: CASSPRTSGRQDEQFF.

This clonotype occurred many times. The chain has TRBV9 and TRBJ1-1, with D possibly TRBD1 on 6 matching bases. CDR3 length: 13 amino acids. Germline CDR1 reads SGDLS; CDR2 reads YYNGEE. V was clipped by 3 bases and J by 4 bases, with 10 bases between them. CDR3 sequence: CASSAPGATEAFF. For the CDR3, the DNA is TGTGCCAGCAGCGCCCCAGGGGCCACTGAAGCTTTCTTT.

This clonotype has ten or more counts. The chain carries TRBV28 and TRBJ2-1, with a possible D match to TRBD2 (6 bases). Germline assignment: CDR1 MDHEN and CDR2 SYDVKM. CDR3 length: 12 residues. Trimming cost V 5 bases and J 8 bases, with 10 bases left between them. As DNA, the CDR3 is TGTGCCAGCAGTCCCGCTAGCGATGAGCAGTTCTTC. It is translated as CASSPASDEQFF.

The table lists this clonotype with a few counts. This CDR3 is CASIGQGDTGELFF. CDR3 in DNA: TGTGCCAGCATTGGACAGGGGGACACCGGGGAGCTGTTTTTT. The rearrangement uses TRBV5-5 and TRBJ2-2, with TRBD1 identical over 10 bases. The germline V gene has CDR1 SGHKS and CDR2 YYEKEE (reference sequence). Trimming cost V 6 bases and J 3 bases; bases outside gene matches: 2. The length of the CDR3 is 14 residues.

There are a few counts of this clonotype. The chain couples TRBV20-1 to TRBJ2-6, with D perhaps given as TRBD1 or TRBD2 (5 bases each). This CDR3 comprises 16 residues. Germline V gene lookup returns CDR1 DFQATT and CDR2 SNEGSKA (reference sequence). V lost 3 bases, J lost 0 bases, and 12 bases lay in between. CDR3 in amino acids: CSASAGTSSGANVLTF. CDR3 DNA sequence: TGCAGTGCTAGTGCAGGGACCAGCTCTGGGGCCAACGTCCTGACTTTC.

This chain connects TRBV5-1 to TRBJ2-1; weak D call: TRBD1 (6 bases). Germline CDR1 SGHRS, CDR2 YFSETQ. This CDR3 has 15 amino acids. Trimming took off 0 bases at V and 4 bases at J, with 11 bases between the two ends. Here the CDR3 reads CASSLGGTNYNEQFF. The CDR3 DNA reads as TGCGCCAGCAGCTTGGGGGGGACAAATTACAATGAGCAGTTCTTC. Full variable domain (rest looked up from reference TRBV5-1 and TRBJ2-1): KAGVTQTPRYLIKTRGQQVTLSCSPISGHRSVSWYQQTPGQGLQFLFEYFSETQRNKGNFPGRFSGRQFSNSRSEMNVSTLELGDSALYLCASSLGGTNYNEQFFGPGTRLTVL.

This clonotype was counted only a few times. The chain recombines TRBV29-1 with TRBJ2-5, with TRBD2 matching over 12 bases. The end of the DNA fits TRBJ2-1 better, so the J call may be wrong. In germline, CDR1 is SQVTM, CDR2 ANQGSEA. The CDR3 extends over 15 amino acids. The CDR3 nucleotides read TGCAGCGTTCCGAGGGGACTAGCGGGTGACAATGAGCAGTTCTTC. Its protein is CSVPRGLAGDNEQFF.

This clonotype has more than one count but fewer than ten. This rearrangement joins TRBV28 to TRBJ1-4, with D possibly being TRBD1 (5 bases). Germline lookup yields CDR1 MDHEN and CDR2 SYDVKM. The V and J ends lost 5 bases and 10 bases respectively, with 8 bases between them. The CDR3 has 11 residues. CDR3 residues: CASSQGGKLFF. The CDR3, as DNA: TGTGCCAGCAGTCAGGGAGGAAAACTGTTTTTT. The full variable domain, with the rest looked up from reference TRBV28 and TRBJ1-4, is DVKVTQSSRYLVKRTGEKVFLECVQDMDHENMFWYRQDPGLGLRLIYFSYDVKMKEKGDIPEGYSVSREKKERFSLILESASTNQTSMYLCASSQGGKLFFGSGTQLSVL.

Many counts were recorded for this clonotype. The chain uses TRBV28 and TRBJ1-1, with D unresolved. The V end was cut by 8 bases, the J end by 1 base, with 17 bases between. The CDR3 consists of 15 residues. Looked up from germline, CDR1 is MDHEN and CDR2 is SYDVKM. The CDR3 bases are TGTGCCAGCTTTCCCCACAATTACAGGAACACTGAAGCTTTCTTT. Residues: CASFPHNYRNTEAFF.

This clonotype came up a few times. The V gene is TRBV4-1, the J gene TRBJ2-1; 7 bases line up with TRBD2. V gave up 0 bases and J gave up 2 bases; unmatched junction bases: 13. Germline CDR1 and CDR2: MGHRA and YSYEKL. CDR3 length equals 19 residues. DNA for the CDR3: TGCGCCAGCAGCCAAGATGGACTCGGCGGGGAGGGCCCCTACAATGAGCAGTTCTTC. This encodes CASSQDGLGGEGPYNEQFF.

This clonotype was recorded at least ten times. V usage is TRBV19 and J usage is TRBJ1-2; 8 bases line up with TRBD1. Germline CDR1 reads LNHDA; CDR2 reads SQIVND (reference sequence). The CDR3 sequence is 16 residues long. With V trimmed by 2 bases and J by 4 bases, 9 bases remained unmatched. This chain's CDR3 is CASSIRGQDYSYGYTF. DNA of the CDR3: TGTGCCAGTAGTATAAGGGGACAGGACTACTCCTATGGCTACACCTTC.

At least ten counts were recorded for this clonotype. The chain couples TRBV7-2 to TRBJ1-1; TRBD1 matches at 7 bases. The CDR3 has 15 amino acids. Per the germline V gene, CDR1 is SGHTA and CDR2 is FQGNSA. V lost 5 bases and J lost 1; bases outside the gene matches: 7. As DNA, the CDR3 is TGTGCCAGCAGCCGTAGAGGGGGCGCGAACACTGAAGCTTTCTTT. This codes for CASSRRGGANTEAFF.

Ten or more counts support this clonotype. J is TRBJ2-3 and V is TRBV7-9; TRBD2 matches 11 bases. Germline V CDR1 and CDR2: SEHNR, FQNEAQ (reference sequence). This CDR3 is built from 16 residues. V lost 5 bases to trimming and J lost 4 bases; unmatched junction nucleotides: 8. Here the CDR3 reads CASSLLLAGASDTQYF. CDR3 bases: TGTGCCAGCAGCCTCCTACTAGCGGGAGCCTCAGATACGCAGTATTTT.

In this sample, this clonotype turned up a few times. V is TRBV28 and J is TRBJ2-3; 10 bases are shared with TRBD2. The ends lost 7 bases at V and 5 bases at J; junction bases unmatched: 9. The CDR3 contains 15 residues. CDR1 is MDHEN and CDR2 is SYDVKM in the germline V gene. CDR3 DNA sequence: TGTGCCAGCAAACCTAGCGGGAGAAAGAAAGATACGCAGTATTTT. Its protein product is CASKPSGRKKDTQYF.

To note about this clonotype: A read error may be the cause here, since a much bigger clone is one base away. The J gene is TRBJ2-2, the V gene TRBV7-3; the D gene is possibly TRBD2 (6 bases). The germline V gene encodes CDR1 SGHTA and CDR2 FQGTGA. The CDR3 has 15 residues. The CDR3 DNA reads TGTGTCAGCAGCAATAGCGGTAGCGCCTCCCGGGAGCTGTTTTTT. This gives the protein CVSSNSGSASRELFF.